These 21 T cell receptor beta chains were sequenced from one sample in a study of identical twins listed by TCRdb under 2016. The library was obtained by 5' RACE. Sequencer: Illumina HiSeq 2000. Using fastp trimming at Q25 and MiXCR clonotype assembly, TCRdb reanalyzed the public sequencing data and kept in-frame beta chains. Rows with one shared CDR3 protein collapse into an entry with the most common genes and DNA. Counted in this sample were over 600,000 distinct CDR3 sequences; over 20% of them appeared once. 4% to 5.5% of the sample lies in the top ten. The same data also went into a second study, on T cells expressing NK-cell markers.

The sequencing input was PBMCs. These TCRs come from a woman aged 18-30 years in good health.

This clonotype was seen ten or more times. This chain joins TRBV5-6 and TRBJ2-1; D unresolved. CDR1 is SGHDT, CDR2 YYEEEE, per germline. Trimming took off 4 bases at V and 9 bases at J, with 11 bases between the two ends. The CDR3 contains 12 residues. CDR3 loop: CASSPGVAEQFF. In nucleotides, the CDR3 is TGTGCCAGCAGCCCAGGAGTGGCTGAGCAGTTCTTC.

CDR3 nucleotides: TGTGCCAGCAGTTATGAGGGGGGCCCTCACACTGAAGCTTTCTTT. Its protein product is CASSYEGGPHTEAFF. This chain links TRBV6-5 with TRBJ1-1, with D possibly being TRBD1 (6 bases). V lost 3 bases and J 3 bases, leaving 14 bases between the germline ends. The CDR3 runs 15 residues. CDR1 is MNHEY, CDR2 SVGAGI, per germline.

This clonotype was picked up many times. V usage is TRBV10-3 and J usage is TRBJ2-1, with D possibly matching TRBD2 (5 bases). The germline V gene encodes CDR1 ENHRY and CDR2 SYGVKD. V lost 9 bases and J 0 bases, leaving 15 bases between the germline ends. The CDR3 is 15 amino acids. The CDR3 nucleotides are TGTGCCATTGGTGGTAGCGAGAGCTCCTACAATGAGCAGTTCTTC. Residues: CAIGGSESSYNEQFF.

V gene TRBV5-1 combines with J gene TRBJ1-1; D may be TRBD1 (5 bases). CDR1 and CDR2 from the germline V gene are SGHRS and YFSETQ. The V gene lost 2 bases and the J gene lost 5 bases, with 22 bases spanning the gap. The CDR3 sequence is 17 residues long. CDR3 sequence reads: CASSFGRGMGVETEAFF. The CDR3 nucleotides are TGCGCCAGCAGCTTTGGGAGGGGAATGGGGGTTGAGACTGAAGCTTTCTTT. The full variable domain, completed using reference TRBV5-1 and TRBJ1-1, is KAGVTQTPRYLIKTRGQQVTLSCSPISGHRSVSWYQQTPGQGLQFLFEYFSETQRNKGNFPGRFSGRQFSNSRSEMNVSTLELGDSALYLCASSFGRGMGVETEAFFGQGTRLTVV.

The V and J genes are TRBV6-5 and TRBJ2-3; D is unclear. CDR1 MNHEY and CDR2 SVGAGI come from the germline V gene. The CDR3 consists of 19 residues. Trimming took off 0 bases at V and 2 bases at J, with 21 bases between the two ends. Here the CDR3 reads CASSYSKTRVAEYTDTQYF. In nucleotides, the CDR3 is TGTGCCAGCAGTTACTCGAAGACCCGAGTGGCGGAGTACACAGATACGCAGTATTTT.

The chain combines TRBV9 with TRBJ2-1, with 11 bases identical to TRBD2. Trimming cost V 1 base and J 12 bases; bases outside gene matches: 9. The CDR3 runs 15 residues. Germline loops: CDR1 SGDLS, CDR2 YYNGEE. CDR3 DNA sequence: TGTGCCAGCAGCGTAACTAGCGGGAGTGGGTATGTGCAGTTCTTC. Protein: CASSVTSGSGYVQFF.

CDR3 residues: CSVDTGALNPTEAFF. In DNA, the CDR3 is TGCAGCGTTGATACAGGGGCGCTAAACCCCACTGAAGCTTTCTTT. The V and J genes are TRBV29-1 and TRBJ1-1, with 7 bases identical to TRBD1. CDR3 length: 15 residues. CDR1 and CDR2 from the germline V gene are SQVTM and ANQGSEA. V shed 3 bases, J shed 4 bases, and the junction held 11 bases outside the gene matches.

CDR3 DNA sequence: TGTGCCACCAGCTACTCACGTAGTGTCGCCGGGGAGCTGTTTTTT. This translates into CATSYSRSVAGELFF. The V call is TRBV15, the J call TRBJ2-2; no reliable D call. This CDR3 has 15 amino acids. Germline CDR1 is LNHNV and CDR2 is YYDKDF (reference sequence). Trimming shortened V by 5 bases and J by 6 bases, and 16 bases separated the two germline ends.

This clonotype has a handful of counts. J is TRBJ1-1 and V is TRBV12-3 or TRBV12-4; D is unclear. Trimming pared 3 bases from V and 11 bases from J, leaving 25 bases between. The CDR3 sequence is 16 residues long. The CDR3 coding sequence is TGTGCCAGCAGTTTGTACGGCAGGTCGGTAACCGAAGCGGCTTTCTTT. This codes for CASSLYGRSVTEAAFF.

This clonotype was counted only a few times. This rearrangement joins TRBV27 to TRBJ2-7; TRBD2 matches 11 bases. Germline V CDR1 and CDR2: MNHEY, SMNVEV (reference sequence). Germline trimming cut 3 bases from V and 4 bases from J; bases unmatched to any gene: 5. There are 15 residues in the CDR3. The CDR3 spells CASSFGTSGSYEQYF. The CDR3 DNA is TGTGCCAGCAGTTTTGGGACTAGCGGATCGTACGAGCAGTACTTC.

This chain links TRBV7-2 with TRBJ2-1, with 9 bases aligning to TRBD1. The V segment lost 1 base and the J segment 9 bases; nucleotides outside the gene matches: 10. The CDR3 is 16 residues long. Germline V gene sequence: CDR1 SGHTA, CDR2 FQGNSA. The CDR3 nucleotides read TGTGCCAGCAGCTTAGGATGGGACAGGGAACTGGCTGAGCAGTTCTTC. This codes for CASSLGWDRELAEQFF.

This clonotype was detected only a few times. The V and J genes are TRBV20-1 and TRBJ1-2; D not certain. The CDR3 is made up of 13 amino acids. V was trimmed by 5 bases and J by 4 bases, leaving 14 bases between them. Per germline, CDR1 DFQATT and CDR2 SNEGSKA (reference sequence). CDR3 loop: CSAPSLGSYGYTF. In DNA form, the CDR3 reads TGCAGTGCTCCCTCCTTAGGGAGCTATGGCTACACCTTC.

The rearrangement links TRBV11-3 to TRBJ1-4; D possibly corresponds to TRBD1 (6 bases). V was cut by 5 bases and J by 8 bases, with 15 bases left in between. CDR3 length: 14 residues. In germline, CDR1 is SGHNT, CDR2 YENEEA. CDR3: CASSTPRGGEKLFF. The CDR3 DNA sequence: TGTGCCAGCAGCACTCCCCGAGGGGGAGAAAAACTGTTTTTT.

This sequence joins TRBV6-2 or TRBV6-3 and TRBJ2-7, with TRBD1 matching 9 bases. V was pared by 6 bases and J by 5 bases, with 11 bases of the junction left unmatched. CDR3 size: 15 residues. Germline assignment: CDR1 MNHEY and CDR2 SVGEGT. CDR3 sequence: CASRDPNRGLHEQYF. CDR3 sequence (DNA): TGTGCCAGCAGGGACCCCAACAGGGGGCTACACGAGCAGTACTTC.

The chain carries TRBV11-2 and TRBJ2-7; a possible D gene is TRBD1 (5 bases). The CDR3 runs 14 residues. Germline-derived CDR1 and CDR2 are SGHAT and FQNNGV. Trimming took off 6 bases at V and 2 bases at J, with 14 bases between the two ends. CDR3 amino acids: CASSPHRLPYEQYF. In DNA, the CDR3 is TGTGCCAGCAGTCCGCACAGGTTACCCTACGAGCAGTACTTC.

The sample holds a few counts of this clonotype. The J gene is TRBJ2-1, the V gene TRBV30; D remains unclear. V lost 0 bases, J lost 3 bases, and 15 bases lay in between. The germline V gene has CDR1 GTSNPN and CDR2 SVGIG (reference sequence). CDR3 length: 16 residues. This chain's CDR3 is CAWSVRPAPFYNEQFF. In nucleotides, the CDR3 is TGTGCCTGGAGTGTAAGGCCAGCCCCCTTCTACAATGAGCAGTTCTTC. The whole variable domain, remainder taken from reference TRBV30 and TRBJ2-1, is SQTIHQWPATLVQPVGSPLSLECTVEGTSNPNLYWYRQAAGRGLQLLFYSVGIGQISSEVPQNLSASRPQDRQFILSSKKLLLSDSGFYLCAWSVRPAPFYNEQFFGPGTRLTVL.

This clonotype was detected a few times. V usage is TRBV5-1 and J usage is TRBJ2-1; D remains unclear. Trimming removed 1 base at V and 5 bases at J, with 16 bases between. The CDR3 runs 16 residues. The germline CDR1 and CDR2 sequences are SGHRS and YFSETQ. The CDR3 DNA reads as TGCGCCAGCAGCTTGATGGGTCACATTGGGAACAATGAGCAGTTCTTC. Protein: CASSLMGHIGNNEQFF. Using reference TRBV5-1 and TRBJ2-1 for the parts outside the CDR3, the full variable domain is KAGVTQTPRYLIKTRGQQVTLSCSPISGHRSVSWYQQTPGQGLQFLFEYFSETQRNKGNFPGRFSGRQFSNSRSEMNVSTLELGDSALYLCASSLMGHIGNNEQFFGPGTRLTVL.

This clonotype has only a few counts. V usage is TRBV28 and J usage is TRBJ1-6; a possible D gene is TRBD1 (6 bases). This CDR3 has 13 amino acids. Deletions cut 6 bases from V and 13 bases from J, with 16 bases between. Germline V gene lookup returns CDR1 MDHEN and CDR2 SYDVKM. The DNA for the CDR3 is TGTGCCAGCAGAAAACAGGGATCCGTCCCCCTCCACTTT. Protein: CASRKQGSVPLHF.

This clonotype was counted a few times. CDR3 sequence (DNA): TGCAGTGCGTACACAGGGTTTCAAGGTGAAGCTTTCTTT. The encoded protein is CSAYTGFQGEAFF. The J gene is TRBJ1-1, the V gene TRBV20-1, with D tentatively TRBD1 (6 bases). This CDR3 comprises 13 residues. Per the germline V gene, CDR1 is DFQATT and CDR2 is SNEGSKA (reference sequence). V lost 6 bases to trimming and J lost 7 bases, with 18 bases between them.

This clonotype was seen at least ten times. The V gene is TRBV5-5, the J gene TRBJ2-7; D may be TRBD1 (6 bases). The germline V gene has CDR1 SGHKS and CDR2 YYEKEE (reference sequence). Deletions cut 4 bases from V and 3 bases from J, with 11 bases between. This CDR3 has 13 amino acids. CDR3 sequence (DNA): TGTGCCAGCAGCGCTACAGGGATCTACGAGCAGTACTTC. Translation gives CASSATGIYEQYF.

The CDR3 loop is CASSLDRGGPSYNEQFF. CDR3 sequence (DNA): TGTGCCAGCAGCTTGGATCGGGGCGGCCCGTCCTACAATGAGCAGTTCTTC. This chain connects TRBV5-6 to TRBJ2-1; perhaps D is TRBD1 or TRBD2 (5 bases each). The V gene's germline CDR1 is SGHDT and CDR2 YYEEEE. The ends were cut back, 0 bases at V and 1 base at J, with 14 bases in the middle. This CDR3 has 17 amino acids.